This T cell receptor beta chain was sequenced in a study of control samples from healthy donors and cancer patients. The germline V gene has CDR1 GTSNPN and CDR2 SVGIG (reference sequence). CDR3 length equals 14 residues. After removal of 7 bases from V and 1 base from J, the junction contained 9 bases not matched to a gene. The assay was immunoSEQ multiplex PCR, and TCRdb's table has in-frame clones only and misses some. Of about 120,000 clones in the sample, about 95% are singletons; the top ten hold less than 4%. Sequencing was carried out using blood. This clonotype originated in a man aged 25 to 45 in good health. This rearrangement joins TRBV30 to TRBJ1-2; 7 bases are shared with TRBD1. DNA of the CDR3: TGTGCCTCGTGGACAGGAACGCATAACTATGGCTACACCTTC. This encodes CASWTGTHNYGYTF.